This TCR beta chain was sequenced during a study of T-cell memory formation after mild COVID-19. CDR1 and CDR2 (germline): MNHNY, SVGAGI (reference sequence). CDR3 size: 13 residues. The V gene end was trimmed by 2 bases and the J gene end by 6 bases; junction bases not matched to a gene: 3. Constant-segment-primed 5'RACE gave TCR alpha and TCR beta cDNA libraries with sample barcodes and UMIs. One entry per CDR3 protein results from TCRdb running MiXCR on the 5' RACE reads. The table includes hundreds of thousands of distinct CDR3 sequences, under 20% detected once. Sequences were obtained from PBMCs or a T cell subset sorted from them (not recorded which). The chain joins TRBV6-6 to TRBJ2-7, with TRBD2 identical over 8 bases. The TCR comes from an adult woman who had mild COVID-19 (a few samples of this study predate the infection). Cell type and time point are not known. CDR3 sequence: CASSYDAGGEQYF. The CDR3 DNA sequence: TGTGCCAGCAGTTACGATGCGGGAGGCGAGCAGTACTTC.